A single sample gave rise to the 25 T cell receptor beta chains below, sequenced in a study of tumor-infiltrating lymphocytes in primary liver carcinoma. The authors took blood RNA from unsorted whole blood and also extracted germline DNA. The input was roughly 0.5 ug total RNA; TCR beta cDNA was made from it with a constant-region primer. A slightly modified ARM-PCR protocol with three nested multiplex PCR rounds produced these TCR beta libraries. The study ran its first two PCR rounds for around 10 cycles each, using TRBV1-TRBV30 forward primers and a C-beta reverse primer. A single record per CDR3 protein comes from TCRdb applying MiXCR to the multiplex PCR reads. Here the sample spans 300,000 to 400,000 distinct CDR3 sequences, 65% being singletons. Sequencing was carried out using peripheral blood. The receptors come from a man aged 40-50 years with primary liver carcinoma and hepatitis B virus infection.

J is TRBJ2-7 and V is TRBV28, with TRBD2 identical over 7 bases. Germline V gene sequence: CDR1 MDHEN, CDR2 SYDVKM. The CDR3 has 15 residues. V trimming: 6 bases; J trimming: 2 bases; junction bases outside the gene matches: 10. CDR3 coding DNA: TGTGCCAGCAGCACCGCTAGCGGCTTTACCTACGAGCAGTACTTC. Protein product: CASSTASGFTYEQYF.

In its sample, this clonotype was seen a few times. The genes are TRBV28 and TRBJ2-2, with TRBD2 identical over 7 bases. This CDR3 spans 14 amino acids. V was pared by 6 bases and J by 1 base, with 2 bases of the junction left unmatched. CDR1 and CDR2 (germline): MDHEN, SYDVKM. This chain's CDR3 is CASRRTRNTGELFF. CDR3 nucleotides: TGTGCCAGCAGGCGGACTAGGAACACCGGGGAGCTGTTTTTT. Full variable domain (outside the CDR3, taken from reference TRBV28 and TRBJ2-2): DVKVTQSSRYLVKRTGEKVFLECVQDMDHENMFWYRQDPGLGLRLIYFSYDVKMKEKGDIPEGYSVSREKKERFSLILESASTNQTSMYLCASRRTRNTGELFFGEGSRLTVL.

Details on this clonotype: At one boundary the junction diverges from the germline segment, which might be a read error. The chain joins TRBV4-2 to TRBJ2-5; the D gene is possibly TRBD2 (5 bases). Germline loops: CDR1 LGHNA, CDR2 YNFKEQ. The CDR3 has 15 residues. The CDR3 is CANSQDLGSVETQYF. CDR3 DNA sequence: TGTGCCAACAGCCAAGATCTGGGTAGCGTTGAGACCCAGTACTTC.

The CDR3 here is CASSRVEDFLCSYNSPLHF. The CDR3 DNA follows: TGTGCCAGCAGCCGAGTCGAGGACTTCCTGTGCTCCTATAATTCACCCCTCCACTTT. The chain employs TRBV7-9 and TRBJ1-6; D remains ambiguous. This CDR3 is built from 19 residues. V was cut by 5 bases and J by 0 bases, with 20 bases left in between. The V gene's germline CDR1 is SEHNR and CDR2 FQNEAQ (reference sequence). Looking up the rest from reference TRBV7-9 and TRBJ1-6 gives the full variable domain: DTGVSQNPRHKITKRGQNVTFRCDPISEHNRLYWYRQTLGQGPEFLTYFQNEAQLEKSRLLSDRFSAERPKGSFSTLEIQRTEQGDSAMYLCASSRVEDFLCSYNSPLHFGNGTRLTVT.

This sequence joins TRBV6-1 and TRBJ2-7; perhaps TRBD1 as D (6 bases). V was cut by 5 bases and J by 7 bases, with 21 bases left in between. CDR3 length equals 15 residues. Germline V gives CDR1 MNHNS, CDR2 SASEGT. The CDR3 DNA is TGTGCCAGCAGTACCGAGTGGGGGCATGCGAGAGAGCAGTACTTC. It translates to CASSTEWGHAREQYF.

As to this clonotype: Possible read error: a much larger clone is one base away. This chain uses TRBV6-1 with TRBJ2-7; unclear D gene. Germline V gene lookup returns CDR1 MNHNS and CDR2 SASEGT. The ends were cut back, 3 bases at V and 1 base at J, with 10 bases in the middle. The CDR3 runs 14 residues. The CDR3 sequence: CASSDSVRSYEQYF. Written as DNA, the CDR3 is TGTGCCAGCAGTGATAGTGTGCGATCCTACGAGCAGTACTTC.

To note about this clonotype: A much larger clone sits a single nucleotide away, making a read error possible. The chain combines TRBV6-2 or TRBV6-3 with TRBJ2-5; 11 bases agree with TRBD2. Germline values: CDR1 MNHEY, CDR2 SVGEGT. This CDR3 comprises 15 residues. CDR3: CATSPILAGAETQYF. The CDR3 DNA reads as TGTGCCACCAGTCCCATACTAGCGGGAGCGGAGACCCAGTACTTC.

This chain uses TRBV4-2 with TRBJ1-1, with D perhaps matching TRBD1 (5 bases). The CDR3 consists of 15 residues. V shed 10 bases and J shed 5 bases, with 23 bases lying between them. CDR1 is LGHNA, CDR2 YNFKEQ, per germline. The CDR3 here is CAIIQDHTGVTEAFF. CDR3 nucleotide sequence: TGTGCCATCATCCAAGATCACACAGGAGTTACTGAAGCTTTCTTT.

This clonotype was seen many times. The chain combines TRBV4-1 with TRBJ2-3; possible D gene TRBD1, 5 bases. Germline lookup yields CDR1 MGHRA and CDR2 YSYEKL. The CDR3 is 17 residues long. Trimming cost V 0 bases and J 2 bases, with 15 bases left between them. CDR3 amino acids: CASSQERAGSSTDTQYF. The CDR3 nucleotides read TGCGCCAGCAGCCAAGAACGCGCAGGGTCTTCCACAGATACGCAGTATTTT.

This clonotype was found many times. The V and J genes are TRBV11-2 and TRBJ2-2; D ambiguous. Trimming took off 0 bases at V and 4 bases at J, with 6 bases between the two ends. Germline CDR1 reads SGHAT; CDR2 reads FQNNGV. This CDR3 comprises 14 residues. The CDR3 DNA follows: TGTGCCAGCAGCTTAGATCGTAGCACCGGGGAGCTGTTTTTT. Translating gives CASSLDRSTGELFF.

In the case of this clonotype: Possible read error: a much larger clone is one base away. The chain combines TRBV6-6 with TRBJ2-3; the D is unclear. Germline V CDR1 and CDR2: MNHNY, SVGAGI (reference sequence). CDR3 length: 16 residues. The CDR3 DNA reads TGTGCCAACAGTTACTCTGGCGCCACTAGCACAGATACGCAGTATTTT. It codes for CANSYSGATSTDTQYF.

This clonotype has only a few counts. Sequence at one end of the junction differs from germline and may be a read error. V and J are TRBV11-1 and TRBJ2-7; TRBD1 matches 9 bases. This CDR3 has 16 amino acids. Germline V lookup: CDR1 SGHAT, CDR2 FQDESV (reference sequence). In DNA form, the CDR3 reads TGTGCCAGCAGTCGCGCGGCCGGACAGGGGACCTATGAGCAGTACTTC. As protein: CASSRAAGQGTYEQYF. Using reference TRBV11-1 and TRBJ2-7 for the parts outside the CDR3, the full variable domain is EAEVAQSPRYKITEKSQAVAFWCDPISGHATLYWYRQILGQGPELLVQFQDESVVDDSQLPKDRFSAERLKGVDSTLKIQPAELGDSAMYLCASSRAAGQGTYEQYFGPGTRLTVT.

On this clonotype: One junction end does not reproduce the germline sequence, and a read error may be involved. J is TRBJ2-7 and V is TRBV11-2, with D unresolved. The CDR3 runs 14 residues. Germline V gene lookup returns CDR1 SGHAT and CDR2 FQNNGV. This CDR3 reads CANSLSSATYEHYF. The DNA of the CDR3 is TGTGCCAACAGCTTAAGTTCAGCGACCTACGAGCACTACTTC.

In regard to this clonotype: Germline is not matched at one junction end, which may reflect a read error. CDR3 bases: TGTGCCAGCAGCTTAACGGGACAAGGCGGTGTTCCGGGCTGCACCTTC. It specifies CASSLTGQGGVPGCTF. This sequence joins TRBV11-2 and TRBJ1-2, with a tentative D call TRBD1 (6 bases). This CDR3 contains 16 residues. Germline CDR1 SGHAT, CDR2 FQNNGV.

Points on this clonotype: A junction end diverges from the germline sequence, so it may reflect a read error. The J gene is TRBJ2-7, the V gene TRBV11-1, with a possible D match to TRBD1 (6 bases). Looked up from germline, CDR1 is SGHAT and CDR2 is FQDESV (reference sequence). The CDR3 has 15 amino acids. CDR3 sequence reads: CTSSLDSFTYYEQYF. For the CDR3, the DNA is TGTACCAGCAGCCTGGACAGTTTTACTTACTACGAGCAGTACTTC.

On this clonotype itself: At one of its ends the junction is not consistent with the germline gene, which may arise from a read error. The chain joins TRBV28 to TRBJ1-5; TRBD1 matches at 8 bases. Germline CDR1 reads MDHEN; CDR2 reads SYDVKM. This CDR3 region has 17 residues. For the CDR3, the DNA is TGTGCCAGCAGTGCGCCCCCGGGACAGGTCAGCAGTCAGCCCCAGCATTTT. It encodes CASSAPPGQVSSQPQHF.

V gene TRBV28 combines with J gene TRBJ1-5; no reliable D call. Per the germline V gene, CDR1 is MDHEN and CDR2 is SYDVKM. Trimming removed 3 bases from V and 7 bases from J, with 7 bases in between. This CDR3 has 12 amino acids. The CDR3, as DNA: TGTGCCAGCAGTTTGAGTGGCCAGCCCCAGCATTTT. It encodes CASSLSGQPQHF.

As regards this clonotype: A much larger clone differs from this one at a single base, so this may be a read error. This chain links TRBV6-6 with TRBJ1-2; 7 bases map to TRBD1. Per germline, CDR1 MNHNY and CDR2 SVGAGI (reference sequence). This CDR3 comprises 14 residues. In DNA form, the CDR3 reads TGTGCCAACAGTTTACCAATGACAGGGACTGTCTACACCTTC. This sequence encodes CANSLPMTGTVYTF.

As concerns this clonotype: Its ends do not fully match the called genes, so a read error is possible. This chain uses TRBV4-1 with TRBJ2-3, with 7 positions matching TRBD2. The germline CDR1 and CDR2 sequences are MGHRA and YSYEKL. The CDR3 spans 16 residues. CDR3 nucleotides: TGCTCCAGCAGCCAAGATACGGGACTACCCTCAGATACGCAGTATTTT. This gives the protein CSSSQDTGLPSDTQYF.

The rearrangement uses TRBV11-2 and TRBJ2-2; D might be TRBD1 (6 bases). The CDR3 is made up of 13 amino acids. The germline gives CDR1 SGHAT, CDR2 FQNNGV. Trimming removed 3 bases at V and 6 bases at J, with 8 bases between. The CDR3 region is CASSLSGAGELFF. The CDR3 DNA reads TGTGCCAGCAGCTTGTCAGGGGCCGGGGAGCTGTTTTTT.

Of note for this clonotype: A much larger clone sits a single nucleotide away, making a read error possible. V is TRBV29-1 and J is TRBJ2-5; D is undetermined. The CDR3 is 12 amino acids. CDR1 and CDR2 (germline): SQVTM, ANQGSEA. This chain's CDR3 is CSVVEGRETQCF. In DNA, the CDR3 is TGCAGCGTTGTTGAAGGCCGAGAGACCCAGTGCTTC.

Turning to this clonotype: At one end, the junction sequence differs from germline, possibly due to a read error. The chain carries TRBV11-3 and TRBJ2-5; D gene ambiguous. CDR1 and CDR2 from the germline V gene are SGHNT and YENEEA. The CDR3 contains 14 residues. The CDR3 spells CASILSQYKETQCF. As DNA, the CDR3 is TGTGCCAGCATCTTAAGCCAGTACAAAGAGACCCAGTGCTTC.

With respect to this clonotype: A clone one base away is much larger, so this may be a read error. The conserved phenylalanine or tryptophan normally closing the CDR3 is absent here, so this likely arose from a read error. This CDR3 reads CAITAGVSGANVLTL. DNA of the CDR3: TGTGCCATCACCGCGGGGGTGTCTGGGGCCAACGTCCTGACTCTC. The V call is TRBV10-3, the J call TRBJ2-6; TRBD2 aligns across 7 bases. V was pared by 7 bases and J by 1 base, with 4 bases of the junction left unmatched. The CDR3 runs to 15 residues. The V gene's germline CDR1 is ENHRY and CDR2 SYGVKD.

The rearrangement links TRBV28 to TRBJ2-1; possible D gene TRBD2, 5 bases. The CDR3 has 16 amino acids. Germline CDR1 reads MDHEN; CDR2 reads SYDVKM. Deletions cut 3 bases from V and 4 bases from J, with 16 bases between. The CDR3: CASSFSARPGYNEQFF. The CDR3, as DNA: TGTGCCAGCAGTTTTTCCGCCAGGCCGGGATACAATGAGCAGTTCTTC.

This clonotype was detected ten times or more. The genes are TRBV6-5 and TRBJ1-3, with 7 bases aligning to TRBD1. This CDR3 contains 14 residues. Germline V gives CDR1 MNHEY, CDR2 SVGAGI. The V gene end was trimmed by 4 bases and the J gene end by 2 bases; junction bases not matched to a gene: 2. CDR3 region: CASSSQGAGNTIYF. The CDR3 DNA is TGTGCCAGCAGTTCCCAGGGGGCTGGAAACACCATATATTTT.